Listed below are T cell receptor beta chains from one sample, sequenced in a study of cytomegalovirus exposure and HLA in healthy donors. The table came from immunoSEQ multiplex PCR; TCRdb's copy has only in-frame clones and leaves some out. Found here are about 230,000 clones, approximately 84% of them singletons; the top ten hold 0.55% to 0.7%. Sequenced: PBMCs. These receptors came from a woman between 40 and 50 years old in good health and CMV-seronegative. Each CDR3 is given with its conserved first and last residue. D genes are given only for firm matches. The size of a clone is reported for some rows only, either as once, few or many, or as a class for expanded clones.

D: .; V: TRBV5-1; size: .; J: TRBJ2-7; DNA: TGCGCCAGCAGCTCCCAGGCACGGGACTACGAGCAGTACTTC; CDR3: CASSSQARDYEQYF
D: .; V: TRBV19; size: .; J: TRBJ2-7; DNA: TGTGCCAGTAGTATAGGAGAGGGCTACGAGCAGTACTTC; CDR3: CASSIGEGYEQYF
D: TRBD1; V: TRBV10-3; size: .; J: TRBJ2-7; DNA: TGTGCCACCGGGACAGGGAGCTTCGGCGAGCAGTACTTC; CDR3: CATGTGSFGEQYF
D: TRBD1; V: TRBV30; size: .; J: TRBJ2-7; DNA: TGTGCCTGGAGTGTAGGGACAGGGAGCTCCTACGAGCAGTACTTC; CDR3: CAWSVGTGSSYEQYF
D: .; V: TRBV5-1; size: .; J: TRBJ2-6; DNA: TGCGCCAGCAGCATGGACACCCCTGGGGCCAACGTCCTGACTTTC; CDR3: CASSMDTPGANVLTF
D: .; V: TRBV2; size: .; J: TRBJ1-5; DNA: TGTGCCAGCAGTGAAGCGAACAGCAGGCTGGACAATCAGCCCCAGCATTTT; CDR3: CASSEANSRLDNQPQHF
D: .; V: TRBV27; size: .; J: TRBJ1-5; DNA: TGTGCCAGCAGGACGGGGATGGGCAATCAGCCCCAGCATTTT; CDR3: CASRTGMGNQPQHF
D: TRBD1; V: TRBV7-2; size: .; J: TRBJ1-4; DNA: TGTGCCAGCAGCTCGACCGGGACAGGGGATGAAAAACTGTTTTTT; CDR3: CASSSTGTGDEKLFF
D: TRBD2; V: TRBV11-3; size: .; J: TRBJ2-3; DNA: TGTGCCAGCAGCCGCGGGACTATAGATACGCAGTATTTT; CDR3: CASSRGTIDTQYF
D: .; V: TRBV6-5; size: .; J: TRBJ2-4; DNA: TGTGCCAGCAGTTACGGGCATGCCAAAAACATTCAGTACTTC; CDR3: CASSYGHAKNIQYF
D: .; V: TRBV5-1; size: few; J: TRBJ1-5; DNA: TGCGCCAGCACTACAGGGCCCAATCAGCCCCAGCATTTT; CDR3: CASTTGPNQPQHF
D: .; V: TRBV28; size: .; J: TRBJ1-5; DNA: TGTGCCAGCGGGATCCAGGGGTATAGCAATCAGCCCCAGCATTTT; CDR3: CASGIQGYSNQPQHF
D: .; V: TRBV7-6; size: .; J: TRBJ2-1; DNA: TGTGCCAGCAGCTTAGAGGGGGATGAGCAGTTCTTC; CDR3: CASSLEGDEQFF
D: .; V: TRBV6-6; size: few; J: TRBJ2-3; DNA: TGTGCCAGCAGTTACTGGCAGGACACAGATACGCAGTATTTT; CDR3: CASSYWQDTDTQYF
D: .; V: TRBV30; size: .; J: TRBJ2-1; DNA: TGTGCCCCCCTTACGATATCGGGAGAGCAGTTCTTC; CDR3: CAPLTISGEQFF
D: TRBD1; V: TRBV4-3; size: .; J: TRBJ1-2; DNA: TGCGCCAGCAGCCAAGATCTAACCACCGGGACAGACATCTATGGCTACACCTTC; CDR3: CASSQDLTTGTDIYGYTF
D: .; V: TRBV6-5; size: .; J: TRBJ1-4; DNA: TGTGCCAGCAGTCCACAGCAGAATGAAAAACTGTTTTTT; CDR3: CASSPQQNEKLFF
D: TRBD1; V: TRBV19; size: .; J: TRBJ1-1; DNA: TGTGCCACTACAAACAGGGGGTGGTACACTGAAGCTTTCTTT; CDR3: CATTNRGWYTEAFF
D: .; V: TRBV30; size: .; J: TRBJ2-7; DNA: TGTGCCTGGAGTGGACTTGGGATTGATCCCTCGCAGGGAACCTACGAGCAGTACTTC; CDR3: CAWSGLGIDPSQGTYEQYF
D: .; V: TRBV7-7; size: .; J: TRBJ2-1; DNA: TGTGCTAGCAGCTTAACTGAAAGCTCCTACAATGAGCAGTTCTTC; CDR3: CASSLTESSYNEQFF
D: .; V: TRBV30; size: .; J: TRBJ1-1; DNA: TGTGCCTGGAGTAGTAGGCGACAGCCAAACACTGAAGCTTTCTTT; CDR3: CAWSSRRQPNTEAFF
D: TRBD1; V: TRBV5-4; size: .; J: TRBJ2-1; DNA: TGTGCCAGCTCCGGGACAGGGGGAAGTGCGGCCTACAATGAGCAGTTCTTC; CDR3: CASSGTGGSAAYNEQFF
D: .; V: TRBV7-2; size: few; J: TRBJ1-1; DNA: TGTGCCAGCAGTTACAGGGTAGGGACTACCAGCCCCCTTGAAGCTTTCTTT; CDR3: CASSYRVGTTSPLEAFF
D: TRBD1; V: TRBV11-2; size: .; J: TRBJ1-5; DNA: TGTGCCAGCAGCTTAGGCAGGGGGAATCAGCCCCAGCATTTT; CDR3: CASSLGRGNQPQHF
D: TRBD1; V: TRBV28; size: .; J: TRBJ2-5; DNA: TGTGCCAGCAGTACTCTAGGGACAGGGGGCGCGGAGACCCAGTACTTC; CDR3: CASSTLGTGGAETQYF
D: .; V: TRBV5-4; size: .; J: TRBJ2-2; DNA: TGTGCCAGCAGCTTGGAACAGGCCACCGGGGAGCTGTTTTTT; CDR3: CASSLEQATGELFF